Below are 22 T cell receptor beta chains sequenced from a single sample in a study of shared clonotypes between healthy human individuals. Sequencing was performed with immunoSEQ multiplex PCR; in TCRdb, only in-frame clones are kept and a portion is missing. The repertoire includes approximately 2.3 million clones, 85% to 95% of them detected once, and 0.39% sits in the top ten. Sequenced: naive CD4+ T cells from PBMCs. Described subset: CD45RA+ positively selected. The receptors stem from a man between 18 and 29 years old in good health. Some clones in this sample may be carry-over from other donors' samples.

This sequence joins TRBV5-1 and TRBJ2-2, with D possibly TRBD2 on 6 matching bases. Trimming removed 5 bases from V and 1 base from J, with 12 bases in between. From germline, CDR1 is SGHRS and CDR2 YFSETQ. This CDR3 region has 15 residues. In DNA form, the CDR3 reads TGCGCCAGCAGACTGGCGGGGCGGAACACCGGGGAGCTGTTTTTT. Its protein product is CASRLAGRNTGELFF. Drawing the rest from reference TRBV5-1 and TRBJ2-2, the complete variable domain is KAGVTQTPRYLIKTRGQQVTLSCSPISGHRSVSWYQQTPGQGLQFLFEYFSETQRNKGNFPGRFSGRQFSNSRSEMNVSTLELGDSALYLCASRLAGRNTGELFFGEGSRLTVL.

This rearrangement joins TRBV4-3 to TRBJ2-1; possible D gene TRBD1, 7 bases. Germline CDR1 LGHNA, CDR2 YSLEER. The CDR3 is made up of 17 amino acids. The V and J ends lost 1 base and 2 bases respectively, with 15 bases between them. CDR3 DNA sequence: TGCGCCAGCAGCCAAGTCCGGGGGACAGTGGCCTACAATGAGCAGTTCTTC. Protein: CASSQVRGTVAYNEQFF.

The chain joins TRBV6-5 to TRBJ2-5; the D gene is possibly TRBD2 (7 bases). The CDR3 extends over 11 amino acids. CDR1 and CDR2 from the germline V gene are MNHEY and SVGAGI. V was shortened by 6 bases and J by 12 bases, with 14 bases between the two germline ends. For the CDR3, the DNA is TGTGCCAGCAGCGATGGGGGGGCTGAGTACTTC. Translating it yields CASSDGGAEYF.

The V gene is TRBV19, the J gene TRBJ2-4; D remains ambiguous. This CDR3 contains 13 residues. Trimming removed 5 bases at V and 4 bases at J, with 9 bases between. Germline V gene data show CDR1 as LNHDA and CDR2 as SQIVND (reference sequence). CDR3 nucleotide sequence: TGTGCCAGTAGTTCCGGGCTTAAAAACATTCAGTACTTC. The encoded protein is CASSSGLKNIQYF.

The V and J genes are TRBV6-5 and TRBJ2-7; D possibly corresponds to TRBD1 (6 bases). The ends were cut back, 5 bases at V and 0 bases at J, with 14 bases in the middle. CDR1 and CDR2 from the germline V gene are MNHEY and SVGAGI. The CDR3 loop spans 15 amino acids. The CDR3 DNA is TGTGCCAGCAGTAAAACAGGGATCGACTCCTACGAGCAGTACTTC. Its translation: CASSKTGIDSYEQYF.

The chain couples TRBV5-1 to TRBJ1-2; D is uncertain. There are 13 residues in the CDR3. CDR1 and CDR2 (germline): SGHRS, YFSETQ. V was cut by 3 bases and J by 5 bases, with 11 bases left in between. CDR3 DNA sequence: TGCGCCAGCAGCTCTAGGACGGATTATGGCTACACCTTC. Protein sequence: CASSSRTDYGYTF.

V gene TRBV11-1 combines with J gene TRBJ2-6; the D call may be TRBD1 or TRBD2 (7 bases each). V lost 2 bases, J lost 19 bases, and 18 bases lay in between. Per germline, CDR1 SGHAT and CDR2 FQDESV (reference sequence). The CDR3 is 13 amino acids. This CDR3 is CASSLQGEGTHTF. The CDR3 coding sequence is TGTGCCAGCAGCTTACAGGGGGAGGGAACGCACACTTTC.

The V call is TRBV5-1, the J call TRBJ1-4, with 7 nucleotides matching TRBD1. The ends lost 0 bases at V and 4 bases at J; junction bases unmatched: 6. The CDR3 consists of 16 residues. Germline assignment: CDR1 SGHRS and CDR2 YFSETQ. The CDR3 reads CASSLDRGFYNEKLFF. The DNA of the CDR3 is TGCGCCAGCAGCTTGGACAGGGGTTTTTATAATGAAAAACTGTTTTTT.

The rearrangement joins TRBV5-1 to TRBJ2-7; 9 bases are a match to TRBD1. V lost 1 base, J lost 3 bases, and 5 bases stayed unmatched. The CDR3 contains 15 residues. Germline CDR1 reads SGHRS; CDR2 reads YFSETQ. The CDR3 nucleotides are TGCGCCAGCAGCTTGACCGGGACAGGGAGCTACGAGCAGTACTTC. Translated: CASSLTGTGSYEQYF.

This rearrangement joins TRBV30 to TRBJ1-1; 8 bases line up with TRBD1. This CDR3 comprises 15 residues. CDR1 is GTSNPN and CDR2 is SVGIG in the germline V gene (reference sequence). Unmatched junction bases numbered 14, after V lost 4 bases and J lost 7 bases. The CDR3 region has the DNA TGTGCCTGGAAAAGGACAGGGACCATCACCAGTGAAGCTTTCTTT. It translates to CAWKRTGTITSEAFF.

The chain links TRBV2 to TRBJ2-3; tentatively, D is TRBD2 (5 bases). Per germline, CDR1 SNHLY and CDR2 FYNNEI. Deletions cut 3 bases from V and 6 bases from J, with 13 bases between. The CDR3 totals 14 residues. The CDR3 here is CASSERTLLDTQYF. The CDR3, as DNA: TGTGCCAGCAGTGAGAGGACTCTCCTGGATACGCAGTATTTT. The variable domain in full, completed from reference TRBV2 and TRBJ2-3, reads EPEVTQTPSHQVTQMGQEVILRCVPISNHLYFYWYRQILGQKVEFLVSFYNNEISEKSEIFDDQFSVERPDGSNFTLKIRSTKLEDSAMYFCASSERTLLDTQYFGPGTRLTVL.

V is TRBV11-2 and J is TRBJ1-2, with D uncertain. Germline loops: CDR1 SGHAT, CDR2 FQNNGV. V lost 5 bases to trimming and J lost 0 bases, with 13 bases between them. This CDR3 comprises 15 residues. In nucleotides, the CDR3 is TGTGCCAGCAGCCGATCGACGGCGGCTAACTATGGCTACACCTTC. Translated, it gives CASSRSTAANYGYTF.

The V and J genes are TRBV7-6 and TRBJ1-1, with D possibly TRBD1 on 6 matching bases. The CDR3 runs 13 residues. Looked up from germline, CDR1 is SGHVS and CDR2 is FNYEAQ. The V gene lost 5 bases and the J gene lost 3 bases, with 10 bases spanning the gap. CDR3 bases: TGTGCCAGCAGCAGAGGACAGTACACTGAAGCTTTCTTT. It specifies CASSRGQYTEAFF.

V usage is TRBV6-1 and J usage is TRBJ2-5, with 7 bases matching TRBD1. The germline gives CDR1 MNHNS, CDR2 SASEGT. CDR3 size: 15 residues. Losses at the gene ends were 7 bases for V and 1 base for J; bases not matched to a gene: 9. CDR3 DNA sequence: TGTGCCAGCAACTACGGACAGGACTCCCAAGAGACCCAGTACTTC. Its translation is CASNYGQDSQETQYF.

Only a few counts were recorded for this clone. The J gene is TRBJ1-1, the V gene TRBV11-2; D is uncertain. Between the trimmed V and J ends, which lost 3 bases and 2 bases, there was a span of 10 bases. Germline loops: CDR1 SGHAT, CDR2 FQNNGV. The CDR3 runs to 14 residues. DNA for the CDR3: TGTGCCAGCAGCTTGTTACCTGCTAACACTGAAGCTTTCTTT. It specifies CASSLLPANTEAFF.

The gene calls are TRBV7-3 and TRBJ2-5, with TRBD2 identical over 10 bases. V lost 1 base, J lost 5 bases, and 4 bases stayed unmatched. The CDR3 is made up of 15 amino acids. The germline gives CDR1 SGHTA, CDR2 FQGTGA. DNA of the CDR3: TGTGCCAGCAGCTTAATGGCTAGCGGGAGTGAGACCCAGTACTTC. As protein: CASSLMASGSETQYF.

This chain joins TRBV2 and TRBJ2-5, with 12 positions matching TRBD2. The CDR3 runs to 15 residues. Trimming removed 7 bases from V and 4 bases from J; junction bases left unmatched: 7. Germline lookup yields CDR1 SNHLY and CDR2 FYNNEI. This CDR3 reads CASTRLAGVLETQYF. CDR3 nucleotides: TGTGCCAGCACAAGACTAGCGGGAGTACTAGAGACCCAGTACTTC.

Only one count was recorded for this clone. The chain couples TRBV5-1 to TRBJ1-2, with TRBD1 matching over 7 bases. CDR3 size: 13 residues. CDR1 and CDR2 (germline): SGHRS, YFSETQ. V shed 2 bases and J 7 bases; nucleotides not matched to a gene: 5. CDR3 residues: CASSLRGPGGYTF. The CDR3 DNA reads as TGCGCCAGCAGCTTAAGGGGGCCCGGTGGCTACACCTTC.

This chain links TRBV6-6 with TRBJ2-7, with a tentative D call TRBD2 (5 bases). The V and J ends lost 4 bases and 2 bases respectively, with 15 bases between them. Germline CDR1 is MNHNY and CDR2 is SVGAGI (reference sequence). This CDR3 has 15 amino acids. The CDR3: CASSSTPAEPYEQYF. The CDR3 bases are TGTGCCAGCAGTTCGACCCCAGCGGAGCCCTACGAGCAGTACTTC.

V is TRBV4-2 and J is TRBJ2-7; TRBD2 matches 12 bases. The CDR3 consists of 17 residues. The V segment lost 1 base and the J segment 0 bases; nucleotides outside the gene matches: 4. Germline CDR1 is LGHNA and CDR2 is YNFKEQ. The CDR3 spells CASSQARLAGVSYEQYF. For the CDR3, the DNA is TGTGCCAGCAGCCAAGCCAGACTAGCGGGAGTCTCCTACGAGCAGTACTTC.

This chain links TRBV7-2 with TRBJ1-5; unclear D gene. Trimming shortened V by 5 bases and J by 0 bases, and 14 bases separated the two germline ends. Germline V gene sequence: CDR1 SGHTA, CDR2 FQGNSA. The CDR3 spans 16 residues. The CDR3 sequence is CASSPHWGDSNQPQHF. CDR3 nucleotides: TGTGCCAGCAGCCCTCACTGGGGTGATAGCAATCAGCCCCAGCATTTT.

The V call is TRBV10-3, the J call TRBJ2-1; TRBD2 aligns across 9 bases. The V gene's germline CDR1 is ENHRY and CDR2 SYGVKD. The CDR3 is made up of 14 amino acids. V trimming: 6 bases; J trimming: 7 bases; junction bases outside the gene matches: 7. The CDR3 nucleotides are TGTGCCATCAGCTCGCGGGAGGGCCCTAATGAGCAGTTCTTC. This encodes CAISSREGPNEQFF.